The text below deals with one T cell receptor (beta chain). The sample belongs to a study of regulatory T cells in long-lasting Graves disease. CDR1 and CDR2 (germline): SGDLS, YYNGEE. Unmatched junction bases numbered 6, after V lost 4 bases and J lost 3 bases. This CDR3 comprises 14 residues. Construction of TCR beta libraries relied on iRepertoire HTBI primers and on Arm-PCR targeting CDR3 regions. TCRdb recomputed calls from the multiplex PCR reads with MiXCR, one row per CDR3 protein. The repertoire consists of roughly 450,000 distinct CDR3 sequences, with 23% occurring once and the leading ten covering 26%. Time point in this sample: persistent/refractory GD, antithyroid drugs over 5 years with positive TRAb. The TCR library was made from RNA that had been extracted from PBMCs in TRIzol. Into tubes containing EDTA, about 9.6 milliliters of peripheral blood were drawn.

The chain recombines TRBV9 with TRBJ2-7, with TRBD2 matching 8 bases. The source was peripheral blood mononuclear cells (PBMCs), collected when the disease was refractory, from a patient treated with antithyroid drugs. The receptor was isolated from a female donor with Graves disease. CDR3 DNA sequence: TGTGCCAGCAGCCCTACTAGCGGCTACTACGAGCAGTACTTC. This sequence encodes CASSPTSGYYEQYF.